The 17 T cell receptor beta chains below all came from one sample that was sequenced in a study of blood T cell repertoires in COVID-19. TCRdb's copy holds only in-frame clones and misses some; the assay was immunoSEQ multiplex PCR. The sample holds fewer than 250,000 clones; more than 75% are singletons and the top ten take 6.5% to 9.5%. The sample taken for sequencing was peripheral blood. The receptors shown here come from a woman aged 55 to 70 with COVID-19, enrolled during active disease.

The chain combines TRBV28 with TRBJ2-5; 7 bases agree with TRBD2. With 4 bases clipped from V and 7 bases from J, the junction kept 12 bases outside the gene matches. CDR3 size: 15 residues. Germline V CDR1 and CDR2: MDHEN, SYDVKM. Here the CDR3 reads CASSSGFAGDGTQYF. The DNA for the CDR3 is TGTGCCAGCAGTTCCGGTTTTGCGGGGGACGGGACCCAGTACTTC. Looking up the rest from reference TRBV28 and TRBJ2-5 gives the full variable domain: DVKVTQSSRYLVKRTGEKVFLECVQDMDHENMFWYRQDPGLGLRLIYFSYDVKMKEKGDIPEGYSVSREKKERFSLILESASTNQTSMYLCASSSGFAGDGTQYFGPGTRLLVL.

This chain connects TRBV5-8 to TRBJ2-3; 9 nucleotides agree with TRBD1. V lost 1 base, J lost 4 bases, and 10 bases stayed unmatched. The CDR3 loop spans 17 amino acids. The germline CDR1 and CDR2 sequences are SGHTS and YDEGEE. This chain's CDR3 is CASSLLFSGQGSDTQYF. In DNA form, the CDR3 reads TGTGCCAGCAGCTTGTTATTTTCGGGACAGGGTTCAGATACGCAGTATTTT. Full variable domain (outside the CDR3, taken from reference TRBV5-8 and TRBJ2-3): EAGVTQSPTHLIKTRGQQATLRCSPISGHTSVYWYQQALGLGLQFLLWYDEGEERNRGNFPPRFSGRQFPNYSSELNVNALELEDSALYLCASSLLFSGQGSDTQYFGPGTRLTVL.

The chain is built from TRBV3-1 (or the pseudogene TRBV3-2) and TRBJ1-3; 9 positions agree with TRBD1. CDR3 length equals 16 residues. The trim removed 1 base at V and 2 bases at J, leaving 3 bases unmatched. Germline V gene sequence: CDR1 LGHDT, CDR2 YNNKEL (reference sequence). The DNA for the CDR3 is TGTGCCAGCAGCCAAGCTCACAGGGGGCCTGGAAACACCATATATTTT. This gives the protein CASSQAHRGPGNTIYF.

The chain uses TRBV28 and TRBJ2-7; 12 bases line up with TRBD2. Germline-derived CDR1 and CDR2 are MDHEN and SYDVKM. The CDR3 covers 12 residues. J lost 6 bases, V lost 8 bases, and 2 bases had no gene match. CDR3 nucleotide sequence: TGTGCCAGCCTAGCGGGAGGGCGCGAGCAGTACTTC. It codes for CASLAGGREQYF.

The chain has TRBV15 and TRBJ2-1; 11 bases agree with TRBD2. V lost 5 bases, J lost 0 bases, and 9 bases stayed unmatched. The germline gives CDR1 LNHNV, CDR2 YYDKDF (reference sequence). The CDR3 runs to 18 residues. CDR3 in amino acids: CATSLGTSGNPSYNEQFF. The DNA of the CDR3 is TGTGCCACCAGCCTCGGGACTAGCGGTAACCCCTCCTACAATGAGCAGTTCTTC.

The V gene is TRBV7-2, the J gene TRBJ1-3; 10 bases agree with TRBD1. V lost 4 bases, J lost 1 base, and 1 base stayed unmatched. Germline loops: CDR1 SGHTA, CDR2 FQGNSA. The CDR3 spans 15 residues. The DNA for the CDR3 is TGTGCCAGCAGCTGGGACAGGGGATCTGGAAACACCATATATTTT. Residues: CASSWDRGSGNTIYF.

The genes are TRBV11-2 and TRBJ2-1; D is unresolved. CDR3 length equals 14 residues. From germline, CDR1 is SGHAT and CDR2 FQNNGV. The germline V and J ends were trimmed by 5 bases and 0 bases, with 8 bases remaining between them. CDR3 loop: CASSLLSSYNEQFF. CDR3 nucleotides: TGTGCCAGCAGCCTCCTTAGCTCCTACAATGAGCAGTTCTTC.

The table lists this clone with a few counts. The J gene is TRBJ2-3, the V gene TRBV6-5; D is possibly TRBD2 (5 bases). CDR1 and CDR2 (germline): MNHEY, SVGAGI. The CDR3 has 15 amino acids. The germline V and J ends were trimmed by 6 bases and 0 bases, with 13 bases remaining between them. The CDR3 DNA follows: TGTGCCAGCAGGCTGGAGGTGACTAGCACAGATACGCAGTATTTT. It specifies CASRLEVTSTDTQYF.

The rearrangement uses TRBV5-4 and TRBJ1-2; weak D call: TRBD1 (6 bases). Trimming stripped 2 bases from V and 4 bases from J, with 15 bases between. CDR3 size: 15 residues. Germline-derived CDR1 and CDR2 are SGHNT and YYREEE (reference sequence). CDR3 in DNA: TGTGCCAGCAGCTTACCGGGACACCATCGCTATGGCTACACCTTC. Translated: CASSLPGHHRYGYTF.

The V and J genes are TRBV11-2 and TRBJ2-7, with 9 positions matching TRBD2. The CDR3 spans 16 residues. Trimming took 4 bases from V and 0 from J; bases not matched to a gene: 7. CDR1 is SGHAT, CDR2 FQNNGV, per germline. The CDR3 loop is CASSSVAGDASYEQYV. The DNA of the CDR3 is TGTGCCAGCAGCTCGGTAGCGGGGGATGCCTCCTACGAGCAGTACGTC.

The chain combines TRBV12-3 or TRBV12-4 with TRBJ1-4; D not resolved. With 5 bases removed from V and 2 bases from J, the gap between germline ends came to 6 bases. The CDR3 sequence is 13 residues long. CDR3 region: CASSLLTNEKLFF. The CDR3 nucleotides read TGTGCCAGCAGTCTATTGACTAATGAAAAACTGTTTTTT.

This clone was recorded a few times. This chain links TRBV5-1 with TRBJ1-1; D gene unclear. Germline CDR1 reads SGHRS; CDR2 reads YFSETQ. Trimming removed 4 bases at V and 1 base at J, with 11 bases between. The CDR3 length is 14 residues. The CDR3 region has the DNA TGCGCCAGCAGCCACTCGGGAGGGAACACTGAAGCTTTCTTT. Protein product: CASSHSGGNTEAFF.

V gene TRBV3-1 (or the pseudogene TRBV3-2) combines with J gene TRBJ1-2; perhaps TRBD1 as D (6 bases). Germline CDR1 LGHDT, CDR2 YNNKEL (reference sequence). The ends were cut back, 4 bases at V and 1 base at J, with 10 bases in the middle. The CDR3 has 14 residues. CDR3 region: CASSPGTFNYGYTF. As DNA, the CDR3 is TGTGCCAGCAGCCCGGGGACATTTAACTATGGCTACACCTTC.

The chain joins TRBV6-5 to TRBJ2-5; D is perhaps TRBD2 (6 bases). Germline assignment: CDR1 MNHEY and CDR2 SVGAGI. Trimming shortened V by 2 bases and J by 5 bases, and 15 bases separated the two germline ends. The CDR3 has 15 residues. CDR3 region: CASSYLREVGETQYF. CDR3 in DNA: TGTGCCAGCAGTTACCTGAGGGAGGTGGGGGAGACCCAGTACTTC.

The rearrangement uses TRBV5-1 and TRBJ2-5; no clear D gene. CDR1 is SGHRS, CDR2 YFSETQ, per germline. The CDR3 runs 12 residues. V lost 0 bases and J 5 bases, leaving 5 bases between the germline ends. The CDR3 region is CASSLAQETQYF. As DNA, the CDR3 is TGCGCCAGCAGCTTGGCCCAGGAGACCCAGTACTTC.

This sequence joins TRBV5-1 and TRBJ1-1, with TRBD1 matching over 8 bases. The V gene's germline CDR1 is SGHRS and CDR2 YFSETQ. The CDR3 runs 16 residues. Losses at the gene ends were 0 bases for V and 1 base for J; bases not matched to a gene: 5. The CDR3 protein is CASSLDWTGKNTEAFF. The CDR3 DNA reads as TGCGCCAGCAGCTTGGACTGGACAGGGAAGAACACTGAAGCTTTCTTT.

This clone appeared once. This chain links TRBV19 with TRBJ2-7, with TRBD1 as a possible D gene (5 bases). The CDR3 covers 14 residues. Germline V gene sequence: CDR1 LNHDA, CDR2 SQIVND (reference sequence). Trimming cost V 3 bases and J 5 bases, with 14 bases left between them. The CDR3 region is CASSIRKGPHEQYF. CDR3 DNA sequence: TGTGCCAGTAGTATCCGTAAGGGGCCCCACGAGCAGTACTTC.